The rows below give T cell receptor beta chains drawn from one sample of a study of T cell changes during pregnancy in multiple sclerosis. Assay used: immunoSEQ multiplex PCR; TCRdb lists only in-frame clones, some missing. The sample carries about 40,000 clones, about 94% recorded once. The material was CD4+ T cells from peripheral blood mononuclear cells, obtained after pregnancy. Receptor source: a female donor with multiple sclerosis, enrolled in a pregnancy study. CDR3s include the opening cysteine and the closing phenylalanine or tryptophan. The D gene is left open where the match is weak. Size tells how often a clone was seen (once, few, many) or the class of an expanded clone, and some rows leave it out.

cdr3_nt	cdr3_aa	clone_size	j_call	d_call	v_call
TGTGCCAGCAGCGTAGCTGGGGCAGGCCAAGAGACCCAGTACTTC	CASSVAGAGQETQYF	-	TRBJ2-5	-	TRBV9
TGTGCCAGCAGCGTACTACAGGTTGAAGCTTTCTTT	CASSVLQVEAFF	-	TRBJ1-1	-	TRBV7-2
TGTGCCAGCAGCCCACCTTTGAGACAGGGGGTCTTTCGCGAGCAGTACTTC	CASSPPLRQGVFREQYF	-	TRBJ2-7	TRBD1	TRBV7-8
TGTGCCAGCAGCTATCAGCGGAACACTGAAGCTTTCTTT	CASSYQRNTEAFF	-	TRBJ1-1	-	TRBV7-2
TGTGCCAGCAGAAACGGACTGGCGAACACTGAAGCTTTCTTT	CASRNGLANTEAFF	few	TRBJ1-1	-	TRBV2
TGTGCCAGCAGCCAAGATTTTCAGGTAAGACAGCCCCAGCATTTT	CASSQDFQVRQPQHF	-	TRBJ1-5	-	TRBV14
TGTGCCATCCGGGGACAGGGCCCTGAAGCTTTCTTT	CAIRGQGPEAFF	few	TRBJ1-1	TRBD1	TRBV10-3
TGTGCCAGCAGCTTAGGACTAGCGGGGGGCTCAGGTGAGCAGTTCTTC	CASSLGLAGGSGEQFF	-	TRBJ2-1	TRBD2	TRBV7-3
TGTGCCAGTATCCCCAACGGGGGGGTGGGAGACAATGAGCAGTTCTTC	CASIPNGGVGDNEQFF	-	TRBJ2-1	TRBD2	TRBV19
TGTGCCAGCAGCCAAGATGGCGGGGGGGCCTACAATGAGCAGTTCTTC	CASSQDGGGAYNEQFF	-	TRBJ2-1	TRBD2	TRBV4-2
TGTGCCACCAGCAGAGTCCCACAGTACCAAGAGACCCAGTACTTC	CATSRVPQYQETQYF	-	TRBJ2-5	-	TRBV15
TGTGCCAGCAGCTCTCGACAGGGCGGGACTGAAGCTTTCTTT	CASSSRQGGTEAFF	-	TRBJ1-1	TRBD1	TRBV7-8
TGTGCCAGCAGATCCGGGACAGAGTATAATTCACCCCTCCACTTT	CASRSGTEYNSPLHF	-	TRBJ1-6	TRBD1	TRBV28
TGTGCCAGCAGCGGGACTAGCGGGAGCTCCTACAATGAGCAGTTCTTC	CASSGTSGSSYNEQFF	-	TRBJ2-1	TRBD2	TRBV11-3
TGTGCCAGCAGCTTAGTGGGGGGACAGGGAGCCTACGAGCAGTACTTC	CASSLVGGQGAYEQYF	-	TRBJ2-7	TRBD1	TRBV7-9
TGTGCCAGCAGCCCCTTATACGCGGGGGGCGGAGAGACCCAGTACTTC	CASSPLYAGGGETQYF	-	TRBJ2-5	TRBD2	TRBV5-5
TGTGCCAGCAGCAAAGTAAAGGGGGGACAGGGGGCCGTCTGGAACACTGAAGCTTTCTTT	CASSKVKGGQGAVWNTEAFF	-	TRBJ1-1	-	TRBV21-1
TGTGCCAGCAGCTTAGGCAGGGTCACTGAAGCTTTCTTT	CASSLGRVTEAFF	-	TRBJ1-1	-	TRBV13
TGTGCCAGCAGTGAGAAAAGCAATCAGCCCCAGCATTTT	CASSEKSNQPQHF	once	TRBJ1-5	-	TRBV6-5
TGCGCCAGCACCCAAAATATCTTGGGCAGGCTGAGAATGAACACTGAAGCTTTCTTT	CASTQNILGRLRMNTEAFF	-	TRBJ1-1	-	TRBV4-1
TGTGCCAGCAGCTTGCTTTTGCGGACAGTTTCCTCCGAGCAGTACTTC	CASSLLLRTVSSEQYF	-	TRBJ2-7	-	TRBV5-6
TGTGCCAGCAGCTTCCAACCGAAGCGGGGGACTAGCACAGATACGCAGTATTTT	CASSFQPKRGTSTDTQYF	-	TRBJ2-3	TRBD2	TRBV13
TGTGCCAGCAGTCAAGAGGGTCCACAGGAATTCTATAATTCACCCCTCCACTTT	CASSQEGPQEFYNSPLHF	-	TRBJ1-6	-	TRBV2
TGTGCCAGCTCACTTTGGGAGTACGAGCAGTACTTC	CASSLWEYEQYF	-	TRBJ2-7	-	TRBV18
TGTGCCAGCAGCTTTTCTAGGGGCGGCTACACCTTC	CASSFSRGGYTF	-	TRBJ1-2	-	TRBV5-4
TGTGCCAGCAGCCCCCAGACCCTAGCGGGAGGTTACAATGAGCAGTTCTTC	CASSPQTLAGGYNEQFF	-	TRBJ2-1	TRBD2	TRBV7-9